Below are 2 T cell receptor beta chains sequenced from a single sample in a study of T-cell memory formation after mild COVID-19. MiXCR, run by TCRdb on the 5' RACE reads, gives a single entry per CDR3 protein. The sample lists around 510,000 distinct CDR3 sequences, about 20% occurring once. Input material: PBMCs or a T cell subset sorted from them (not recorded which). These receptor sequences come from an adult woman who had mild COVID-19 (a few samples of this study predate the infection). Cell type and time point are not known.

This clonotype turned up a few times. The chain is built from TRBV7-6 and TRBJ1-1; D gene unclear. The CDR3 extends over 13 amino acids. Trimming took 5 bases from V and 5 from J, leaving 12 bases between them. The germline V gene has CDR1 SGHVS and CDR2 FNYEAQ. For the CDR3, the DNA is TGTGCCAGCAGCCACACCTCACCGACTGAAGCTTTCTTT. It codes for CASSHTSPTEAFF.

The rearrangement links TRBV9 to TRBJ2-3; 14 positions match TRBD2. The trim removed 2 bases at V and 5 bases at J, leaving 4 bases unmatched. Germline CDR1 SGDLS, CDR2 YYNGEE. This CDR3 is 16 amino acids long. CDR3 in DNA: TGTGCCAGCAGCGTCGGGACTAGCGGGGGTGTAGATACGCAGTATTTT. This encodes CASSVGTSGGVDTQYF.